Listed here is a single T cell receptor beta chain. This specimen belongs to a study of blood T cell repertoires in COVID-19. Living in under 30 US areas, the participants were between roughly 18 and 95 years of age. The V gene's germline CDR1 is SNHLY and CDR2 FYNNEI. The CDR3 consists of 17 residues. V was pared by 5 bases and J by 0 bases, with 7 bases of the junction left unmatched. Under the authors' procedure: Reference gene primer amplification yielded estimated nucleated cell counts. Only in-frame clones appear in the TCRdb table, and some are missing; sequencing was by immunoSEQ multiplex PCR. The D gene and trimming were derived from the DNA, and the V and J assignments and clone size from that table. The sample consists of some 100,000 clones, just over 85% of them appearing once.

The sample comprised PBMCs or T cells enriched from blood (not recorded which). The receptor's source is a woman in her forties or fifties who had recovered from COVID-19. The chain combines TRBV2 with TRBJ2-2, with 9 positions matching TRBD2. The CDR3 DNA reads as TGTGCCAGCAGTTTCCCCCTAGCGGGACCGAACACCGGGGAGCTGTTTTTT. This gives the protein CASSFPLAGPNTGELFF.